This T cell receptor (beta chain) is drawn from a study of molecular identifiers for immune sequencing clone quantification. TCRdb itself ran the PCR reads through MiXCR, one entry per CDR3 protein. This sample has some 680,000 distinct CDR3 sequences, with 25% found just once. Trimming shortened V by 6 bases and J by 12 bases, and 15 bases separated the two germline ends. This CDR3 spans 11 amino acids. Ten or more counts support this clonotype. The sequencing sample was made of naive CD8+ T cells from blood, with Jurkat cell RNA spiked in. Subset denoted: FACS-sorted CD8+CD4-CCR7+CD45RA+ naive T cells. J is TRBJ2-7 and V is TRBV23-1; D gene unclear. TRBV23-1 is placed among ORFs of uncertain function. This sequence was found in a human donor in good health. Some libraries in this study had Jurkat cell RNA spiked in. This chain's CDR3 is CASSPDRPTYF. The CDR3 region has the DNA TGCGCCAGCAGCCCGGACCGCCCTACGTACTTC.